This TCR beta chain was documented in a study of post-analysis software for immune sequencing data. Overall study: Courses of disease covered relapsing-remitting, secondary progressive and progressive-relapsing multiple sclerosis.

CDR3 length: 13 amino acids. Trimming took 6 bases from V and 3 from J, leaving 14 bases between them. Looked up from germline, CDR1 is DFQATT and CDR2 is SNEGSKA (reference sequence). The study's findings and limits: Four or five TRBV segments (TRBV5-6, TRBV5-1 and TRBV20-1 among them) occurred more frequently in patients than in controls. Significantly lower normalized Chao1 diversity was seen in multiple sclerosis patients than in controls.

As for this clonotype: The antigen remains unidentified.

Prepared libraries of TCR beta cDNA carried unique molecular identifiers. MiXCR, run by TCRdb on the PCR reads, gives a single entry per CDR3 protein. The sample contains 750,000 to 950,000 distinct CDR3 sequences, approximately 53% of which appear only once. The sequenced material came from blood. This rearrangement joins TRBV20-1 to TRBJ2-5; D unresolved. The TCR sequence derives from a girl aged 5 to 17 with multiple sclerosis. CDR3: CSALRPIEETQYF. The DNA of the CDR3 is TGCAGTGCCCTTCGACCGATAGAAGAGACCCAGTACTTC.